This T cell receptor (beta chain) was sequenced in a study of monozygotic twins with inflammatory bowel disease. Germline V gene data show CDR1 as SNHLY and CDR2 as FYNNEI. This CDR3 is built from 15 residues. The study's findings and limits: Researchers report that IBD patients shared fewer clonotypes with others than healthy twins, especially amid disease activity.

According to its frequency, this clonotype is large. The antigen remains unidentified. Template-switch reactions added UMIs with a 6-nucleotide sample barcode. No DNA is given; TCRdb re-called the 5' RACE reads and lists each CDR3 protein once. This sample contains a few hundred thousand distinct CDR3 sequences. The sequenced material came from blood. The chain carries TRBV2 and TRBJ2-1; without DNA, the TCRdb call of TRBD1 cannot be checked. The receptor's source is a human donor with ulcerative colitis or Crohn's disease, or a healthy co-twin of an affected twin (not recorded which). Here the CDR3 reads CASSDPGASSNEQFF.